The clone carrying this TCR beta chain was recorded many times. Its antigen remains unidentified. These data are taken from a study of T-cell reconstitution after alpha-beta-depleted transplantation in children. The authors prepared the TCRbeta library with unique molecular identifiers. Via MiXCR, TCRdb re-called the PCR reads, giving one row per CDR3 protein. The sample has almost 250,000 distinct CDR3 sequences, 25% seen once; the top ten hold about 2.5%. Between the trimmed V and J ends, which lost 0 bases and 8 bases, there was a span of 8 bases. The CDR3 contains 12 residues. Looked up from germline, CDR1 is DFQATT and CDR2 is SNEGSKA (reference sequence). General study results and limits: T-cell numbers and diversity one year post-transplant derived largely from freshly generated T cells. Several hundred graft clones that had expanded were reportedly the source of alpha-beta T cells about two months after transplant.

The V gene is TRBV20-1, the J gene TRBJ2-1; D unclear. The source material was PBMCs, sampled before TCRalphabeta/CD19-depleted stem cell transplant. This clonotype was sampled from a girl aged 2 to 10 with Fanconi anemia, due to receive a stem cell transplant. The CDR3 loop reads CSARERWDEQFF. CDR3 bases: TGCAGTGCTAGAGAACGATGGGATGAGCAGTTCTTC.